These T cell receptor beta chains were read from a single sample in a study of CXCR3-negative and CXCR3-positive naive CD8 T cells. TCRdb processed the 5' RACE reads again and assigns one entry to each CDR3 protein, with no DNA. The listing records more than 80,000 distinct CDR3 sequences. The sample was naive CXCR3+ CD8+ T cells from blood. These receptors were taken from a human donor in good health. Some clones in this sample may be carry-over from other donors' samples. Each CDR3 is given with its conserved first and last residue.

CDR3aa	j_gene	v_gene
CSVEGPSVGHPNTGELFF	TRBJ2-2	TRBV29-1
CASSSVNEQYF	TRBJ2-7	TRBV25-1
CASSEVLDYGYTF	TRBJ1-2	TRBV6-1
CATSSPGVGPYNEQFF	TRBJ2-1	TRBV15
CASSSPSGGFRNEETQYF	TRBJ2-5	TRBV6-6
CASSPREGLSNQPQHF	TRBJ1-5	TRBV23-1
CASSLVGTQTYEQYF	TRBJ2-7	TRBV7-2
CASSSVVGGRQGSLRPYNEQFF	TRBJ2-1	TRBV28
CASSLVWGQGATDTQYF	TRBJ2-3	TRBV7-6
CASGPNRDTGELFF	TRBJ2-2	TRBV12-5
CASIESYGYTF	TRBJ1-2	TRBV21-1
CASSYSVNRVAYEQYF	TRBJ2-7	TRBV6-5
CASSLLVPGTSGGTGEEQYF	TRBJ2-7	TRBV7-6
CASSLPGDQPQHF	TRBJ1-5	TRBV28
CASSQGLRDEQFF	TRBJ2-1	TRBV4-2
CASSLDRYEQYF	TRBJ2-7	TRBV5-1
CASSLSEGLETFF	TRBJ1-1	TRBV27
CASSVGTGIRNNEQFF	TRBJ2-1	TRBV9
CASTRPRGWVREQYF	TRBJ2-7	TRBV23-1
CSVLLDLSTEAFF	TRBJ1-1	TRBV29-1
CASSLADNSIPNEKLFF	TRBJ1-4	TRBV7-9
CASSLEEGASYNEQFF	TRBJ2-1	TRBV5-1
CASSQDFRTGGNEQYF	TRBJ2-7	TRBV4-3
CASSLGDRGDFLAEAFF	TRBJ1-1	TRBV12-3/TRBV12-4
CASSLRDNYNEQFF	TRBJ2-1	TRBV7-9
CASSYVVRANYGYTF	TRBJ1-2	TRBV6-2/TRBV6-3
CSARGTLSSYEQYF	TRBJ2-7	TRBV20-1
CASSGPQGLVYNEQFF	TRBJ2-1	TRBV28
CASRPPQGATYEQYF	TRBJ2-7	TRBV2
CASSEAQQGFMNTEAFF	TRBJ1-1	TRBV10-1
CASSLGAGVQETQYF	TRBJ2-5	TRBV7-3
CATRDGYEQYF	TRBJ2-7	TRBV15
CASSKVRGERRNEQFF	TRBJ2-1	TRBV7-3
CSASSGTQYYNSPLHF	TRBJ1-6	TRBV20-1
CASSSRRGRGSNQPQHF	TRBJ1-5	TRBV7-8